This T cell receptor (beta chain) was sequenced for a study of cytomegalovirus exposure and HLA in healthy donors. The study, taken as a whole, reports: The investigators catalogued 150 to 200 TCR beta chains as cytomegalovirus-associated. In vitro, three CMV-associated chains proved specific for CMV antigens.

Worth noting for this clone: Its antigen is undetermined.

The PCR used 60 Vbeta and 13 Jbeta primers. Clones were read by immunoSEQ multiplex PCR, and TCRdb kept only the in-frame ones, dropping some. Counted here are some 200,000 clones, around 80% occurring once; the ten biggest clones make up approximately 0.6%. The TCR originated in a man younger than 30 in good health and CMV-seronegative. Sequencing input: PBMCs.

CDR3 amino acids: CASSLAIAGTLYEQYF. DNA of the CDR3: TGTGCCAGCAGCTTAGCGATAGCGGGAACCCTCTACGAGCAGTACTTC. The chain carries TRBV7-6 and TRBJ2-7; 8 bases line up with TRBD2. The germline gives CDR1 SGHVS, CDR2 FNYEAQ. The CDR3 covers 16 residues. V lost 0 bases, J lost 3 bases, and 7 bases stayed unmatched.